Shown below are 26 T cell receptor beta chains from a single sample sequenced in a study of regulatory T cells in long-lasting Graves disease. Time point in this sample: newly diagnosed GD, antithyroid drugs for less than 3 months. TCR sequences were obtained from RNA taken from PBMCs. CDR3-region Arm-PCR and iRepertoire HTBI primers produced the TCR beta libraries. TCRdb reprocessed the multiplex PCR reads via MiXCR and lists one record per CDR3 protein. The table lists 400,000 to 500,000 distinct CDR3 sequences, over 14% of them singletons. This same sample was also taken into another study, of T cells in Graves' hyperthyroidism and ophthalmopathy.

Specimen: peripheral blood mononuclear cells (PBMCs), collected at new diagnosis, from a patient treated with antithyroid drugs. The receptors come from a woman between 40 and 50 years old with Graves disease.

This clonotype was recorded at least ten times. The rearrangement joins TRBV20-1 to TRBJ2-5; 11 nucleotides agree with TRBD2. There are 16 residues in the CDR3. Germline V lookup: CDR1 DFQATT, CDR2 SNEGSKA (reference sequence). The J segment lost 1 base and the V segment lost 0 bases, leaving 4 bases of the junction unmatched. The CDR3: CSAREDSGRAQETQYF. The CDR3, as DNA: TGCAGTGCTAGAGAAGATAGCGGGAGGGCCCAAGAGACCCAGTACTTC.

This clonotype was seen at least ten times. V usage is TRBV7-9 and J usage is TRBJ2-7; D is perhaps TRBD2 (6 bases). The ends were cut back, 4 bases at V and 8 bases at J, with 12 bases in the middle. The CDR3 contains 12 residues. From germline, CDR1 is SEHNR and CDR2 FQNEAQ (reference sequence). CDR3 DNA sequence: TGTGCCAGCAGCTCGGAAGGGAGGAAGCAGTACTTC. Encoded protein: CASSSEGRKQYF.

The chain uses TRBV4-1 and TRBJ1-6; 9 nucleotides line up with TRBD1. The junction had 5 bases not matched to a gene; V was cut back by 4 bases and J by 4 bases. This CDR3 region has 16 residues. Germline V lookup: CDR1 MGHRA, CDR2 YSYEKL. CDR3 protein: CASSPPDRGYNSPLHF. Written as DNA, the CDR3 is TGCGCCAGCAGCCCCCCCGACAGGGGGTATAATTCACCCCTCCACTTT.

The table lists this clonotype with many counts. The CDR3: CASSLGGTEIYYGYTF. The DNA of the CDR3 is TGTGCCAGCAGCTTGGGCGGGACAGAAATTTACTATGGCTACACCTTC. V and J are TRBV5-5 and TRBJ1-2; 7 bases line up with TRBD1. The V gene end was trimmed by 0 bases and the J gene end by 3 bases; junction bases not matched to a gene: 8. This CDR3 region has 16 residues. In germline, CDR1 is SGHKS, CDR2 YYEKEE (reference sequence). Looking up the rest from reference TRBV5-5 and TRBJ1-2 gives the full variable domain: DAGVTQSPTHLIKTRGQQVTLRCSPISGHKSVSWYQQVLGQGPQFIFQYYEKEERGRGNFPDRFSARQFPNYSSELNVNALLLGDSALYLCASSLGGTEIYYGYTFGSGTRLTVV.

The V call is TRBV19, the J call TRBJ2-4; unclear D gene. The CDR3 covers 13 residues. The germline V gene encodes CDR1 LNHDA and CDR2 SQIVND (reference sequence). Trimming removed 3 bases at V and 6 bases at J, with 9 bases between. The CDR3: CASSMAGGNIQYF. For the CDR3, the DNA is TGTGCCAGTAGTATGGCAGGCGGAAACATTCAGTACTTC.

This clonotype was seen at least ten times. V usage is TRBV6-1 and J usage is TRBJ2-1; D assignment may be TRBD1 or TRBD2 (6 bases each). The CDR3 is 16 residues long. Germline CDR1 MNHNS, CDR2 SASEGT. V was cut by 6 bases and J by 7 bases, with 22 bases left in between. The CDR3 loop reads CASSEWDSGGGNEQFF. The CDR3 coding sequence is TGTGCCAGCAGCGAATGGGATAGCGGAGGGGGGAATGAGCAGTTCTTC.

J is TRBJ1-1 and V is TRBV7-2; 7 bases agree with TRBD1. Trimming took 8 bases from V and 4 from J; bases not matched to a gene: 7. This CDR3 is built from 13 residues. Germline V lookup: CDR1 SGHTA, CDR2 FQGNSA. Here the CDR3 DNA reads TGTGCCAGCCGTATCGGGACAGTCACTGAAGCTTTCTTT. Amino acids: CASRIGTVTEAFF.

This clonotype was observed many times. The genes are TRBV29-1 and TRBJ1-2; 9 nucleotides line up with TRBD1. Trimming took 5 bases from V and 2 from J; bases not matched to a gene: 15. This CDR3 spans 17 amino acids. In germline, CDR1 is SQVTM, CDR2 ANQGSEA. The CDR3 DNA reads TGCAGCGTTAAAAACGACGATCGACAGGGGGGCAACTATGGCTACACCTTC. Translated, it gives CSVKNDDRQGGNYGYTF.

This clonotype was seen ten or more times. The gene calls are TRBV2 and TRBJ1-6, with no clear D. V was shortened by 4 bases and J by 8 bases, with 9 bases between the two germline ends. This CDR3 region has 13 residues. Germline V gene data show CDR1 as SNHLY and CDR2 as FYNNEI. The CDR3 nucleotides read TGTGCCAGCAGTGGGGGATTGGATTCACCCCTCCACTTT. Translated, it gives CASSGGLDSPLHF.

This clonotype was seen many times. This chain links TRBV24-1 with TRBJ1-1; no clear D gene. The germline gives CDR1 KGHDR, CDR2 SFDVKD. This CDR3 is 12 amino acids long. V was cut by 4 bases and J by 6 bases, with 8 bases left in between. The CDR3 coding sequence is TGTGCCACCAGTGAAGCCGGGGCTGAAGCTTTCTTT. This translates into CATSEAGAEAFF.

Comments on this clonotype: One end of the junction fails to match germline, which may point to a read error. The J gene is TRBJ2-2, the V gene TRBV12-3 or TRBV12-4; tentative D call: TRBD2 (6 bases). There are 14 residues in the CDR3. CDR3 nucleotide sequence: TGTGCCAGCAGGACCCAGGATGGGGCCGGGGGGCTGTTTTTT. Translated, it gives CASRTQDGAGGLFF.

This clonotype has more than one count but fewer than ten. This chain uses TRBV19 with TRBJ2-1; TRBD1 matches 8 bases. The CDR3 contains 21 residues. With V trimmed by 3 bases and J by 4 bases, 23 bases remained unmatched. Per germline, CDR1 LNHDA and CDR2 SQIVND (reference sequence). The CDR3 sequence is CASSIRWGAGGTLSPYNEQFF. The DNA of the CDR3 is TGTGCCAGTAGTATCCGATGGGGGGCAGGGGGCACCCTGTCACCTTACAATGAGCAGTTCTTC.

This rearrangement joins TRBV6-1 to TRBJ2-7; D is perhaps TRBD1 or TRBD2 (5 bases each). Trimming left V 6 bases short and J 3 bases short, with 9 bases between. This CDR3 has 12 amino acids. Germline V gene sequence: CDR1 MNHNS, CDR2 SASEGT. The DNA of the CDR3 is TGTGCCAGCAGCTGGGGGTACTACGAGCAGTACTTC. This encodes CASSWGYYEQYF.

This clonotype was seen more than once but under ten times. This chain uses TRBV29-1 with TRBJ2-3; TRBD2 is a possible D gene (7 bases). CDR3 size: 14 residues. Germline V gene data show CDR1 as SQVTM and CDR2 as ANQGSEA. V was clipped by 7 bases and J by 0 bases, with 14 bases between them. CDR3 protein: CSGTGGSSTDTQYF. In DNA, the CDR3 is TGCAGCGGGACGGGGGGCTCAAGCACAGATACGCAGTATTTT.

A word on this clonotype: A much bigger clone sits one base away, suggesting this may be a read error. The chain couples TRBV7-6 to TRBJ2-1; D possibly corresponds to TRBD2 (6 bases). This CDR3 is 16 amino acids long. V was pared by 5 bases and J by 6 bases, with 20 bases between. Germline values: CDR1 SGHVS, CDR2 FNYEAQ. CDR3 in amino acids: CASSRTLARAGNEQFF. CDR3 DNA: TGTGCCAGCAGCCGAACGCTAGCGAGAGCGGGCAATGAGCAGTTCTTC. Full variable domain (rest looked up from reference TRBV7-6 and TRBJ2-1): GAGVSQSPRYKVTKRGQDVALRCDPISGHVSLYWYRQALGQGPEFLTYFNYEAQQDKSGLPNDRFSAERPEGSISTLTIQRTEQRDSAMYRCASSRTLARAGNEQFFGPGTRLTVL.

This clonotype was counted many times. The V and J genes are TRBV7-9 and TRBJ1-1; D remains unclear. The CDR3 contains 14 residues. Trimming stripped 5 bases from V and 2 bases from J, with 12 bases between. The germline V gene encodes CDR1 SEHNR and CDR2 FQNEAQ (reference sequence). DNA of the CDR3: TGTGCCAGCAGCCCCGCTGGTATTAACACTGAAGCTTTCTTT. Amino acids: CASSPAGINTEAFF.

This clonotype occurred a few times. The J gene is TRBJ2-2, the V gene TRBV5-4; 9 positions agree with TRBD1. V gave up 0 bases and J gave up 3 bases; unmatched junction bases: 0. This CDR3 has 15 residues. Per the germline V gene, CDR1 is SGHNT and CDR2 is YYREEE (reference sequence). As DNA, the CDR3 is TGTGCCAGCAGCTTGGGGGACAGGGACACCGGGGAGCTGTTTTTT. Translating gives CASSLGDRDTGELFF.

This clonotype was seen ten or more times. The V and J genes are TRBV29-1 and TRBJ1-2, with a tentative D call TRBD1 (6 bases). V lost 5 bases to trimming and J lost 4 bases, with 8 bases between them. The V gene's germline CDR1 is SQVTM and CDR2 ANQGSEA. The CDR3 covers 11 residues. The CDR3 reads CSVWGAYGYTF. CDR3 nucleotide sequence: TGCAGCGTTTGGGGGGCCTATGGCTACACCTTC.

J is TRBJ1-5 and V is TRBV28, with D possibly matching TRBD1 (5 bases). CDR3 length: 17 residues. V was trimmed by 6 bases and J by 0 bases, leaving 18 bases between them. CDR1 and CDR2 from the germline V gene are MDHEN and SYDVKM. The CDR3 nucleotides read TGTGCCAGCAGCAACCTAGGGCGGGGGAGTAGCAATCAGCCCCAGCATTTT. This encodes CASSNLGRGSSNQPQHF.

CDR3 coding DNA: TGTGCCAGCAGAGCGGGCTCGGGGTTCCAAGAGACCCAGTACTTC. Translation gives CASRAGSGFQETQYF. This sequence joins TRBV27 and TRBJ2-5; tentatively, D is TRBD2 (6 bases). The CDR3 runs 15 residues. Per the germline V gene, CDR1 is MNHEY and CDR2 is SMNVEV (reference sequence). Deletions cut 6 bases from V and 1 base from J, with 15 bases between.

This clonotype was counted at least ten times. The chain recombines TRBV10-3 with TRBJ2-1; 7 positions agree with TRBD2. Germline loops: CDR1 ENHRY, CDR2 SYGVKD. V lost 6 bases and J lost 6; bases outside the gene matches: 2. The CDR3 length is 12 residues. The CDR3 nucleotides read TGTGCCATCAGAAGCGGGATCAATGAGCAGTTCTTC. Residues: CAIRSGINEQFF.

This clonotype was recorded at least ten times. The chain combines TRBV13 with TRBJ2-1; the match to TRBD2 covers 12 bases. V shed 0 bases, J shed 9 bases, and the junction held 6 bases outside the gene matches. Germline values: CDR1 PRHDT, CDR2 FYEKMQ (reference sequence). The CDR3 extends over 16 amino acids. For the CDR3, the DNA is TGTGCCAGCAGCTTAGGCCCGACTAGCGGGAGCTCTGAGCAGTTCTTC. As protein: CASSLGPTSGSSEQFF.

This clonotype occurred a few times. The V and J genes are TRBV28 and TRBJ1-3, with a tentative D call TRBD1 (6 bases). V lost 6 bases and J lost 0, with 27 bases in between. Germline CDR1 is MDHEN and CDR2 is SYDVKM. CDR3 length equals 20 residues. CDR3 in amino acids: CASSKRGHGEWRFSGNTIYF. The CDR3 region has the DNA TGTGCCAGCAGCAAAAGGGGACATGGGGAGTGGAGGTTCTCTGGAAACACCATATATTTT. Together with reference TRBV28 and TRBJ1-3, the CDR3 gives the full variable domain: DVKVTQSSRYLVKRTGEKVFLECVQDMDHENMFWYRQDPGLGLRLIYFSYDVKMKEKGDIPEGYSVSREKKERFSLILESASTNQTSMYLCASSKRGHGEWRFSGNTIYFGEGSWLTVV.

There are a few counts of this clonotype. The rearrangement links TRBV20-1 to TRBJ2-3, with no clear D. In germline, CDR1 is DFQATT, CDR2 SNEGSKA (reference sequence). V shed 3 bases and J shed 2 bases, with 12 bases lying between them. The CDR3 consists of 14 residues. CDR3 coding DNA: TGCAGTGCTAGGAGTTCCGTGGCCACAGATACGCAGTATTTT. Protein sequence: CSARSSVATDTQYF.

This clonotype came up many times. The chain couples TRBV6-2 or TRBV6-3 to TRBJ2-1; D gene unclear. Germline-derived CDR1 and CDR2 are MNHEY and SVGEGT. The CDR3 covers 14 residues. V shed 7 bases and J shed 4 bases, with 14 bases lying between them. This chain's CDR3 is CASKQTALYNEQFF. For the CDR3, the DNA is TGTGCCAGCAAACAAACAGCTTTATACAATGAGCAGTTCTTC.

This clonotype has ten or more counts. The chain employs TRBV27 and TRBJ2-6; 7 nucleotides line up with TRBD1. CDR1 is MNHEY and CDR2 is SMNVEV in the germline V gene (reference sequence). The CDR3 loop spans 16 amino acids. Trimming at V came to 5 bases and at J to 6 bases, leaving 10 bases not matched to a gene. The CDR3 sequence: CASSPGTAEKANVLTF. The CDR3 DNA follows: TGTGCCAGCAGTCCCGGGACAGCGGAAAAGGCCAACGTCCTGACTTTC.